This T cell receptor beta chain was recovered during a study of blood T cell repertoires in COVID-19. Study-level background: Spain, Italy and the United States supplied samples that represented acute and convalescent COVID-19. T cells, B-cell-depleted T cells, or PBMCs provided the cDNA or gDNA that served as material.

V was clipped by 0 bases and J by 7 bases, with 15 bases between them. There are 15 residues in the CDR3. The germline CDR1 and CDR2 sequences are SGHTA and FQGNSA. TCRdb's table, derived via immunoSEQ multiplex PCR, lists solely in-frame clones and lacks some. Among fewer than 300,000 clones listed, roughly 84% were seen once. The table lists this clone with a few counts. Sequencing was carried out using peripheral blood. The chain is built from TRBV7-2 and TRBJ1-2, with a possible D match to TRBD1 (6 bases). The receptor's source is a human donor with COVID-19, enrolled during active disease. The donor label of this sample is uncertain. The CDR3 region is CASSLAVTGRGGYTF. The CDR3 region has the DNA TGTGCCAGCAGCTTAGCCGTCACAGGGAGGGGTGGCTACACCTTC.